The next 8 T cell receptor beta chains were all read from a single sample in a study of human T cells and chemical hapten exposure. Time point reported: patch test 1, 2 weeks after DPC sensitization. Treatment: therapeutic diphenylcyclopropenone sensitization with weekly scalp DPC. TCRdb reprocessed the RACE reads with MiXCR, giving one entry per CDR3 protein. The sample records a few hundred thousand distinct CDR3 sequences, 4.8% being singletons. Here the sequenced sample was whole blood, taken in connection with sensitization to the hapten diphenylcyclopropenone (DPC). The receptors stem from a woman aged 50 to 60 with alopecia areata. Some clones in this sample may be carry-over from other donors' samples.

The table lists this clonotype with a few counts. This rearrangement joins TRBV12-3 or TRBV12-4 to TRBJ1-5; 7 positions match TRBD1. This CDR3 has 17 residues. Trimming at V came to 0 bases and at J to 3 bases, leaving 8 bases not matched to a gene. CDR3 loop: CASSLAGNRGHNQPQHF. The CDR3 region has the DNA TGTGCCAGCAGTTTAGCGGGTAACAGGGGACACAATCAGCCCCAGCATTTT.

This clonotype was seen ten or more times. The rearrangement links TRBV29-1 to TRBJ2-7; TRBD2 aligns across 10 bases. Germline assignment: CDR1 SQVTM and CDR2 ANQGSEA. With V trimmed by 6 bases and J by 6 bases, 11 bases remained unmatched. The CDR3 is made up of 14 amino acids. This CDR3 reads CSVPLSGRGSEQYF. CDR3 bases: TGCAGCGTGCCCTTAAGCGGGAGGGGGAGCGAGCAGTACTTC.

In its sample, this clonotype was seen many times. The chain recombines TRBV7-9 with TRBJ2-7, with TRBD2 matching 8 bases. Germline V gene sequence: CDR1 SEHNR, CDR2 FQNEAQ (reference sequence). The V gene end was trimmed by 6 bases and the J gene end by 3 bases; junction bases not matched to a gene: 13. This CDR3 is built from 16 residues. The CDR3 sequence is CASSPLTGTRNYEQYF. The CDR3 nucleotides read TGTGCCAGCAGTCCGCTCACCGGGACTAGAAACTACGAGCAGTACTTC.

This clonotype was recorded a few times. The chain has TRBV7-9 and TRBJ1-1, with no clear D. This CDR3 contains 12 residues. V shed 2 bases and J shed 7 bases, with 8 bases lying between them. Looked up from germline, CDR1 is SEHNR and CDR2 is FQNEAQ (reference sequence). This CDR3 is CASSLRLGEAFF. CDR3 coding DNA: TGTGCCAGCAGCTTACGTCTGGGTGAAGCTTTCTTT.

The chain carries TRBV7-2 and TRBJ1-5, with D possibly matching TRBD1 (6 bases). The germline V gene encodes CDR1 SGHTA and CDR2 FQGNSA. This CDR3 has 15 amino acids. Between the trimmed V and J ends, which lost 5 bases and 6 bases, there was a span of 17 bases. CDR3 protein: CASSPNREVGQPQHF. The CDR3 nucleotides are TGTGCCAGCAGCCCAAACAGGGAAGTGGGTCAGCCCCAGCATTTT.

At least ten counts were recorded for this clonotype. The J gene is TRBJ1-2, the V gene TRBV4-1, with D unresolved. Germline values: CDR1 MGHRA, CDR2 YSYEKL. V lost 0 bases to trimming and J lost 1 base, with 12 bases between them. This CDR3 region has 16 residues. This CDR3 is CASSQEPSLNNYGYTF. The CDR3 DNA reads TGCGCCAGCAGCCAAGAGCCGAGTTTGAATAACTATGGCTACACCTTC.

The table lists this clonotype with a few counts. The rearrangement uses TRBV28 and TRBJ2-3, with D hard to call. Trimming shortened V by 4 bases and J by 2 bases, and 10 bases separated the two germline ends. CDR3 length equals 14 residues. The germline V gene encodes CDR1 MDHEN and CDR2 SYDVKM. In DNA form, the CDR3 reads TGTGCCAGCAGTTATCTGGGGATCACAGATACGCAGTATTTT. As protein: CASSYLGITDTQYF.

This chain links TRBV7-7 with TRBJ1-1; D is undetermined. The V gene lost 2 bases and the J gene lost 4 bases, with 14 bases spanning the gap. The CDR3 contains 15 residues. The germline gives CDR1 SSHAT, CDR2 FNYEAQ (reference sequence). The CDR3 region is CASSLSSKGGTEAFF. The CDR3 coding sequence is TGTGCCAGCAGCTTATCGTCGAAGGGTGGCACTGAAGCTTTCTTT. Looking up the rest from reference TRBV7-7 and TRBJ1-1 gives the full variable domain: GAGVSQSPRYKVTKRGQDVTLRCDPISSHATLYWYQQALGQGPEFLTYFNYEAQPDKSGLPSDRFSAERPEGSISTLTIQRTEQRDSAMYRCASSLSSKGGTEAFFGQGTRLTVV.